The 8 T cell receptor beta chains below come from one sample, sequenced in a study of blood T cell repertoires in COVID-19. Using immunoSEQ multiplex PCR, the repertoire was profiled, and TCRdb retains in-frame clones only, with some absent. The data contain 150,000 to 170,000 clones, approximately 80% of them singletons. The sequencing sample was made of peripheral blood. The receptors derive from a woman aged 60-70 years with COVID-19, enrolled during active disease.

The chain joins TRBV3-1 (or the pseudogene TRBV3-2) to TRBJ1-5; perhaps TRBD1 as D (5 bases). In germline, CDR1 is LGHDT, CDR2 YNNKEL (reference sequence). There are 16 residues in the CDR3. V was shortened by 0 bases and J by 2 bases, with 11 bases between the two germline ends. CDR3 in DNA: TGTGCCAGCAGCCAAGATTGGGGAGGGGGCAATCAGCCCCAGCATTTT. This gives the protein CASSQDWGGGNQPQHF.

CDR3 nucleotides: TGTGCCAGCAGTGACCCAGGGATGGGCTATGGCTACACCTTC. It codes for CASSDPGMGYGYTF. The chain links TRBV2 to TRBJ1-2; D might be TRBD1 (5 bases). The CDR3 sequence is 14 residues long. Germline CDR1 reads SNHLY; CDR2 reads FYNNEI. Trimming took off 3 bases at V and 4 bases at J, with 12 bases between the two ends.

The CDR3 loop is CASSFGTGASGQPQHF. The CDR3 coding sequence is TGCGCCAGCAGCTTCGGGACAGGGGCGTCGGGTCAGCCCCAGCATTTT. V and J are TRBV5-1 and TRBJ1-5; 10 nucleotides match TRBD1. The CDR3 is made up of 16 amino acids. V lost 2 bases to trimming and J lost 6 bases; unmatched junction nucleotides: 8. The germline V gene has CDR1 SGHRS and CDR2 YFSETQ.

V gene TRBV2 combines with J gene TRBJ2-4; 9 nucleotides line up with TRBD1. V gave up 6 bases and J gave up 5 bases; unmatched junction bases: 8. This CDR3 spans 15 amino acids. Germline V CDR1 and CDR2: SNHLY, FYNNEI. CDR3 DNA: TGTGCCAGCAGAGAATACAGGGGGCGGGAAAACATTCAGTACTTC. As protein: CASREYRGRENIQYF.

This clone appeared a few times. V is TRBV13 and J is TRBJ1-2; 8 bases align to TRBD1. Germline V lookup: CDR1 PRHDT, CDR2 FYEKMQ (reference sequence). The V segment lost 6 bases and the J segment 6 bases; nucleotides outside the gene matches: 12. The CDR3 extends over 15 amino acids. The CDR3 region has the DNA TGTGCCAGCAGGGGGACAGGTGCCCTGGGGGATGGCTACACCTTC. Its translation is CASRGTGALGDGYTF.

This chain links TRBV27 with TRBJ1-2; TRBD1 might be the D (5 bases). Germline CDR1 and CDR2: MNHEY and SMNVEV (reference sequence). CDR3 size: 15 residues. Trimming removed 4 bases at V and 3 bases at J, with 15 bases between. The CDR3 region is CASSSRGADYYGYTF. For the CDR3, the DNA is TGTGCCAGCAGTTCCCGCGGGGCGGACTACTATGGCTACACCTTC.

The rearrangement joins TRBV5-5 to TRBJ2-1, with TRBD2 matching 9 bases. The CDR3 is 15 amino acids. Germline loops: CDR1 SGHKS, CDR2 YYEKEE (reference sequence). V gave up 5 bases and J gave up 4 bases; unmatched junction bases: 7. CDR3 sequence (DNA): TGTGCCAGCAGGCTGAGCGGGGGGCAATACAATGAGCAGTTCTTC. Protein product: CASRLSGGQYNEQFF.

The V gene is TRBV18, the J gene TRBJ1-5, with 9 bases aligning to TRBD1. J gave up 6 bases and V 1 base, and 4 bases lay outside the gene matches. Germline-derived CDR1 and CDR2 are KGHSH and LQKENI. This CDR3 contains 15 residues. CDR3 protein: CASSPRGQGPQPQHF. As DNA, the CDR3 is TGTGCCAGCTCACCACGGGGACAGGGACCTCAGCCCCAGCATTTT.